This TCR beta chain originates from a study of blood T cell repertoires in COVID-19. In the study overall: Samples representing acute and convalescent COVID-19 were sourced from the United States, Italy and Spain. PBMCs, B-cell-depleted T cells, or T cells were the source of the cDNA or gDNA that made up the material.

Authors' analysis steps: Amplified reference gene primers provided the basis for estimating nucleated cell counts. Profiling relied on immunoSEQ multiplex PCR, and the TCRdb table lists in-frame clones only, not all of them. V, J and clone size reflect that table, while D and trimming were determined from the DNA. The repertoire holds almost 100,000 clones, roughly 86% seen once, with 10% in the top ten. The CDR3 is 13 amino acids. The V gene end was trimmed by 6 bases and the J gene end by 11 bases; junction bases not matched to a gene: 12. Germline CDR1 KGHSH, CDR2 LQKENI. The sequenced sample consisted of peripheral blood. The chain joins TRBV18 to TRBJ1-1; 7 nucleotides align to TRBD1. This clonotype was obtained from a man between 50 and 59 years old with acute or convalescent COVID-19. The chain's CDR3 is CASSEYGGGEAFF. The CDR3 coding sequence is TGTGCCAGCTCCGAATACGGAGGGGGCGAGGCTTTCTTT.